This T cell receptor (beta chain) was identified during a study of T cell changes during pregnancy in multiple sclerosis. Sequencing used immunoSEQ multiplex PCR; TCRdb keeps in-frame clones, though not all of them. The sample holds about 79,000 clones, 90% to 95% seen once. The V end was cut by 0 bases, the J end by 2 bases, with 8 bases between. This CDR3 is 14 amino acids long. Germline CDR1 reads SGHTA; CDR2 reads FQGTGA. The chain recombines TRBV7-3 with TRBJ2-7; D unresolved. The sample here was CD4+ T cells from peripheral blood mononuclear cells, taken in the second trimester of pregnancy. The source is a female donor with multiple sclerosis, enrolled in a pregnancy study. The CDR3 DNA reads TGTGCCAGCAGCTTAACTCCCGGAGCCTACGAGCAGTACTTC. It is translated as CASSLTPGAYEQYF. Combining the CDR3 with reference TRBV7-3 and TRBJ2-7 gives the whole variable domain GAGVSQTPSNKVTEKGKYVELRCDPISGHTALYWYRQSLGQGPEFLIYFQGTGAADDSGLPNDRFFAVRPEGSVSTLKIQRTERGDSAVYLCASSLTPGAYEQYFGPGTRLTVT.